These T cell receptor beta chains were read from a single sample in a study of T-cell memory formation after mild COVID-19. Using its own MiXCR run on the 5' RACE reads, TCRdb lists one record per CDR3 protein. The sample records fewer than 450,000 distinct CDR3 sequences, around a fifth being singletons. The sequenced sample consisted of PBMCs or a T cell subset sorted from them (not recorded which). All receptors come from an adult woman who had mild COVID-19 (a few samples of this study predate the infection). Cell type and time point are not known. The CDR3 runs from the conserved cysteine through the conserved F or W. A D gene is named only where the DNA matches it firmly. Some rows have no size entry. The others give once, few or many, or a class for an expanded clone.

D gene	V gene	clone size	J gene	CDR3 DNA	CDR3 protein
TRBD2	TRBV20-1	.	TRBJ2-5	TGCAGTGCTAGAACCCCTAGCGGGGGAACCCAAGAGACCCAGTACTTC	CSARTPSGGTQETQYF
TRBD2	TRBV20-1	.	TRBJ2-1	TGCAGTGCTTCTAGCGGGCGAAAACCCGATGAGCAGTTCTTC	CSASSGRKPDEQFF
.	TRBV7-8	few	TRBJ1-1	TGTGCCAGCAGCTCAGGCCTTGCTGAAGCTTTCTTT	CASSSGLAEAFF
TRBD1	TRBV6-5	few	TRBJ1-5	TGTGCCAGCAGCTCCTCCCACACAGACAGGGATCGACAGCCCCAGCATTTT	CASSSSHTDRDRQPQHF
.	TRBV5-5	many	TRBJ2-5	TGTGCCAGCAGCTTAACTACAGTTCAAGAGACCCAGTACTTC	CASSLTTVQETQYF
TRBD1	TRBV12-3/TRBV12-4	.	TRBJ2-2	TGTGCCAGCAGTCGCGGACAGGGTTTAACCGGGGAGCTGTTTTTT	CASSRGQGLTGELFF
.	TRBV6-6	.	TRBJ1-2	TGTGCCAGCAGTCCGACCCCTTGGTATGGCTACACCTTC	CASSPTPWYGYTF
.	TRBV7-6	few	TRBJ2-3	TGTGCCAGCAGCTTAGCGAAGGGGCGAACAGATACGCAGTATTTT	CASSLAKGRTDTQYF
.	TRBV12-3/TRBV12-4	.	TRBJ2-7	TGTGCCAGCTGTTATGATCCTAAGTACGAGCAGTACTTC	CASCYDPKYEQYF
.	TRBV7-9	.	TRBJ2-1	TGTGCCAGCAGCTTGCTACCGGGACTCACTTACAATGAGCAGTTCTTC	CASSLLPGLTYNEQFF
.	TRBV6-4	few	TRBJ2-1	TGTGCCAGCAGTGACTCCGTACAGGGCTTCAATGAGCAGTTCTTC	CASSDSVQGFNEQFF
.	TRBV7-2	many	TRBJ2-2	TGTGCCAGCAGCTTTTCTTTCGCGAACACCGGGGAGCTGTTTTTT	CASSFSFANTGELFF
TRBD2	TRBV20-1	many	TRBJ2-3	TGCAGTGCTAGAGGTGGACTAGCGGCGGTCTCGGATACGCAGTATTTT	CSARGGLAAVSDTQYF
.	TRBV24-1	few	TRBJ2-5	TGTGCCACCAGCCCCTCCCCCACGGTGACGCAAGAGACCCAGTACTTC	CATSPSPTVTQETQYF
TRBD2	TRBV29-1	.	TRBJ2-1	TGCAGCGCCGAGGGGCTAGCGGGTCGGTATGAGCAGTTCTTC	CSAEGLAGRYEQFF
.	TRBV27	few	TRBJ1-1	TGTGCCAGCAGCCTCCACGCCAGCACTGAAGCTTTCTTT	CASSLHASTEAFF
TRBD1	TRBV6-5	few	TRBJ2-6	TGTGCCAGCAGTTACTGGGTGACAGGGGGCTCTGGGGCCAACGTCCTGACTTTC	CASSYWVTGGSGANVLTF
.	TRBV14	few	TRBJ2-7	TGTGCCAGCAGCCGTCTCTTAGGGAGCTGGAACGAGCAGTACTTC	CASSRLLGSWNEQYF
.	TRBV24-1	.	TRBJ1-1	TGTGCCACCAGTGAATCACAGGGAGGTTCAGCTGAAGCTTTCTTT	CATSESQGGSAEAFF
TRBD1	TRBV6-1	many	TRBJ1-5	TGTGCCAGCAGCTTACAGGGGGGGCAGCCCCAGCATTTT	CASSLQGGQPQHF
.	TRBV5-4	few	TRBJ2-1	TGTGCCAGCAGCATCACCGGGACGGATGAGCAGTTCTTC	CASSITGTDEQFF
TRBD1	TRBV6-4	.	TRBJ2-3	TGTGCCAGCAGTTCACAGGGGACAGCAACAGATACGCAGTATTTT	CASSSQGTATDTQYF
.	TRBV5-1	few	TRBJ1-2	TGCGCCAGCAGCTTGGGGGGGTCCTGGCTGGCTCGTCTGGGCTACACCTTC	CASSLGGSWLARLGYTF
TRBD1	TRBV19	.	TRBJ1-1	TGTGCCAGTAGTAACAGGGGGCTGGGTCGGACTGAAGCTTTCTTT	CASSNRGLGRTEAFF
.	TRBV6-1	few	TRBJ2-7	TGTGCCAGCAGTACCGCCAGGGGTCGGAATTTCTACGAGCAGTACTTC	CASSTARGRNFYEQYF
.	TRBV7-8	.	TRBJ1-6	TGTGCCAGCAGCTTAATTAGGGAGTCACCCCTCCACTTT	CASSLIRESPLHF
.	TRBV5-6	.	TRBJ2-7	TGTGCCAGCAGCTTGGCCAATGGCTACGAGCAGTACTTC	CASSLANGYEQYF
.	TRBV4-1	.	TRBJ2-7	TGCGCCAGCAGCCCCGAGGTATTGGCAGTCTCTTACGAGCAGTACTTC	CASSPEVLAVSYEQYF
.	TRBV12-3/TRBV12-4	few	TRBJ2-1	TGTGCCAGCAGCCCCGTCCAAGGGCCAAATGAGCAGTTCTTC	CASSPVQGPNEQFF
.	TRBV5-1	.	TRBJ2-3	TGCGCCAGCAGGCTGGGGACCGCGCAGGGGGATACGCAGTATTTT	CASRLGTAQGDTQYF
.	TRBV30	.	TRBJ2-1	TGTGCCTGGGGGGACTTAGATGGGAATGAGCAGTTCTTC	CAWGDLDGNEQFF
TRBD2	TRBV5-1	few	TRBJ2-1	TGCGCCAGCAGCTTGGCTGGTAGCGGGACCAACAATGAGCAGTTCTTC	CASSLAGSGTNNEQFF
.	TRBV4-1	few	TRBJ1-2	TGCGCCAGCAGCCAAACGACAGTCAACTATGGCTACACCTTC	CASSQTTVNYGYTF
.	TRBV7-2	many	TRBJ2-1	TGTGCCAGCAGCTTGGGACTGTACAATGAGCAGTTCTTC	CASSLGLYNEQFF
TRBD2	TRBV7-8	.	TRBJ2-7	TGTGCCAGCAGCTTGTCTCGCCCTGGGGGTCAATCCCGGGAGGTGGACTACGAGCAGTACTTC	CASSLSRPGGQSREVDYEQYF
.	TRBV6-5	.	TRBJ2-6	TGTGCCAGCAGTTACTACGGGAACTCTGGGGCCAACGTCCTGACTTTC	CASSYYGNSGANVLTF
.	TRBV5-1	.	TRBJ2-3	TGCGCCAGCAGCCCGGGTGACGGACCAGATACGCAGTATTTT	CASSPGDGPDTQYF
TRBD2	TRBV9	few	TRBJ2-1	TGTGCCAGCAGCGTAGCGGTACTAGCGGGAGAGTCCTACAATGAGCAGTTCTTC	CASSVAVLAGESYNEQFF
.	TRBV5-1	.	TRBJ2-2	TGCGCCAGCAGCTTGAACACAGGGAACACCGGGGAGCTGTTTTTT	CASSLNTGNTGELFF
TRBD2	TRBV30	few	TRBJ2-1	TGTGCCTGGAGTCCACCACTAGCGGGGGAACCTTACAATGAGCAGTTCTTC	CAWSPPLAGEPYNEQFF
.	TRBV5-1	.	TRBJ1-1	TGCGCCAGCAGCTTCCGGGGTGGGGGACCCCTGCGGACTGAAGCTTTCTTT	CASSFRGGGPLRTEAFF
.	TRBV10-3	.	TRBJ2-1	TGTGCCATCAGCGAAGGGGGGACAGTCGAGCAGTTCTTC	CAISEGGTVEQFF
.	TRBV12-3/TRBV12-4	.	TRBJ1-2	TGTGCCAGCAGCCTCGGAGAGTCCGGCTATGGCTACACCTTC	CASSLGESGYGYTF
.	TRBV4-1	few	TRBJ1-2	TGCGCCAGCAGCCCTGACCGGGTTATTGGGTGGGGCTATGGCTACACCTTC	CASSPDRVIGWGYGYTF
TRBD1	TRBV29-1	.	TRBJ2-7	TGCAGCGTTGGGGACAGGTACTCCTACGAGCAGTACTTC	CSVGDRYSYEQYF
TRBD1	TRBV27	few	TRBJ2-7	TGTGCCAGCAGCTCACAGGGGGCTAAGAGCGAGCAGTACTTC	CASSSQGAKSEQYF
TRBD1	TRBV20-1	few	TRBJ1-6	TGCAGTGCTAGAGTCCTCCGGACAGGGACAATCCGGGGTTCACCCCTCCACTTT	CSARVLRTGTIRGSPLHF
.	TRBV20-1	.	TRBJ1-1	TGCAGTGCTTTGGGGGGGTGGCGGGGTAACACTGAAGCTTTCTTT	CSALGGWRGNTEAFF
TRBD2	TRBV7-3	few	TRBJ2-5	TGTGCCAGCAGCTCCACGGGGCTAGCGGGAGTTGGCCAAGAGACCCAGTACTTC	CASSSTGLAGVGQETQYF
TRBD2	TRBV6-6	.	TRBJ2-1	TGTGCCAGCAGTTCGGGACTAGCGGTCTATGAGCAGTTCTTC	CASSSGLAVYEQFF
.	TRBV11-2	.	TRBJ1-1	TGTGCCAGCAGTCACCTCTCGACGAACACTGAAGCTTTCTTT	CASSHLSTNTEAFF
.	TRBV4-1	.	TRBJ2-7	TGCGCCAGCAGCCAAGGGGCAGGGAGGGGGAACGAGCAGTACTTC	CASSQGAGRGNEQYF
.	TRBV3-1	.	TRBJ2-5	TGTGCCAGCAGCCAAGTAGGCTTGGTCCAGTACTTC	CASSQVGLVQYF
.	TRBV5-1	.	TRBJ1-2	TGCGCCAGCAGCTCCGAATTAGGGTATGGCTACACCTTC	CASSSELGYGYTF